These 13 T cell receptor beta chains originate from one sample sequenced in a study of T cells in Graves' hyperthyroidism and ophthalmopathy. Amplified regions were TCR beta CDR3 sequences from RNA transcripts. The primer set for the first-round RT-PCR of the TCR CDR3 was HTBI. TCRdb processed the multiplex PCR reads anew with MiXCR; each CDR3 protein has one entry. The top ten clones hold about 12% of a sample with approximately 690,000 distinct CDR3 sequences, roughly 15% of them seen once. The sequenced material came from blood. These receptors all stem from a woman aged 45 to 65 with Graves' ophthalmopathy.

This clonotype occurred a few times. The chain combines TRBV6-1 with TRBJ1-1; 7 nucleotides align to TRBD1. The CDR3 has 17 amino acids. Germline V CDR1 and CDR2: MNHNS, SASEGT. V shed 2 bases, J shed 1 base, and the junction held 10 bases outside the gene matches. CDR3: CASSERGRTAGNTEAFF. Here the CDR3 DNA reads TGTGCCAGCAGTGAAAGGGGGCGGACGGCGGGGAACACTGAAGCTTTCTTT.

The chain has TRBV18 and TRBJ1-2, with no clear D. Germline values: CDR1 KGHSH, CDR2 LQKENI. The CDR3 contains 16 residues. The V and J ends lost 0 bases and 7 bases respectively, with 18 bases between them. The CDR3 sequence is CASSPPPLEGSGGYTF. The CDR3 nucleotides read TGTGCCAGCTCACCACCCCCTCTGGAGGGCTCCGGTGGCTACACCTTC.

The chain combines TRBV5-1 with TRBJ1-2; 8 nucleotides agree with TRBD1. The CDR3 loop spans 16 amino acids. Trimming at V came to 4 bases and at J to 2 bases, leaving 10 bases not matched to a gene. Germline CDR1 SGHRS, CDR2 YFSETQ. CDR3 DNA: TGCGCCAGCAGCCACCTCTCCCAGGGGGCGAACTATGGCTACACCTTC. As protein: CASSHLSQGANYGYTF.

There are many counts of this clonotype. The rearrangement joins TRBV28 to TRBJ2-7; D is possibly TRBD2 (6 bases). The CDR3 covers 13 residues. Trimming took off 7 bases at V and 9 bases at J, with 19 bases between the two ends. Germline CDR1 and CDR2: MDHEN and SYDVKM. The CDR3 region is CASTPTRAYVQYF. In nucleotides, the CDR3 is TGTGCCAGCACCCCGACTAGGGCTTATGTGCAGTACTTC. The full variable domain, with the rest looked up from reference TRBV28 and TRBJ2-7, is DVKVTQSSRYLVKRTGEKVFLECVQDMDHENMFWYRQDPGLGLRLIYFSYDVKMKEKGDIPEGYSVSREKKERFSLILESASTNQTSMYLCASTPTRAYVQYFGPGTRLTVT.

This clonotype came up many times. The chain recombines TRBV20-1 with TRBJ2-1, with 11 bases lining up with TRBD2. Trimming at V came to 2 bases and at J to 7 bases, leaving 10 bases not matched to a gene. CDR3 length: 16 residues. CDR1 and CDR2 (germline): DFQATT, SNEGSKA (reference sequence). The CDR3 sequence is CSARPSLAGGGNEQFF. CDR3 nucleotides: TGCAGTGCTAGACCTTCCCTAGCGGGAGGAGGGAATGAGCAGTTCTTC.

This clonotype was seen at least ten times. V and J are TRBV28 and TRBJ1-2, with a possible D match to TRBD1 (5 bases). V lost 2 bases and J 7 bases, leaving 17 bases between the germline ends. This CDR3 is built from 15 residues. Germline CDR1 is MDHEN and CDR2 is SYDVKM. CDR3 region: CASSLGSGAGSGYTF. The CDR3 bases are TGTGCCAGCAGTTTAGGTAGTGGAGCAGGGAGTGGCTACACCTTC.

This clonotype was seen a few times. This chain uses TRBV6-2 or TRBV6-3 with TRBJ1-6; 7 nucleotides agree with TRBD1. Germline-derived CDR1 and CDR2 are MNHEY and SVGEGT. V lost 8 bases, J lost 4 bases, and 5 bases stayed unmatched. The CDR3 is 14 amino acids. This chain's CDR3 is CASGRDRYNSPLHF. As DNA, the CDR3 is TGTGCCAGCGGCCGGGACAGATATAATTCACCCCTCCACTTT.

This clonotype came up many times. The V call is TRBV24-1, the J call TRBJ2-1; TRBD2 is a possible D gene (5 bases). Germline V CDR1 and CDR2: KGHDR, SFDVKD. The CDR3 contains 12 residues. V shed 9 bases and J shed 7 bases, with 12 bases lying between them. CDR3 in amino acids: CATGRWRNEQFF. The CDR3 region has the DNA TGTGCCACCGGAAGGTGGAGGAATGAGCAGTTCTTC.

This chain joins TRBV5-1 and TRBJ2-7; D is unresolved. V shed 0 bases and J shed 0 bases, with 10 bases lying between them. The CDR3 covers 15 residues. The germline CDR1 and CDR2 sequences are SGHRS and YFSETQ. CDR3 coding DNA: TGCGCCAGCAGCTTGGAACCCAGCGTCTCCTACGAGCAGTACTTC. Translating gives CASSLEPSVSYEQYF.

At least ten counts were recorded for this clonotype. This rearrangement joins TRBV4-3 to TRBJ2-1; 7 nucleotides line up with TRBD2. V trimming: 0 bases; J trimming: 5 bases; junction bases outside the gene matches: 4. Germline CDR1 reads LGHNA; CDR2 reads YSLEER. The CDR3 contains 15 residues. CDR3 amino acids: CASSQDSSGNNEQFF. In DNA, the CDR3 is TGCGCCAGCAGCCAAGATTCTAGCGGAAACAATGAGCAGTTCTTC.

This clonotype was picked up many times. The CDR3 nucleotides read TGTGCCAGCAGCTTAGTCCGGGCAGCTGAGCAGTTCTTC. Protein: CASSLVRAAEQFF. V is TRBV7-8 and J is TRBJ2-1, with unresolved D. CDR3 length: 13 amino acids. V shed 1 base and J shed 9 bases, with 10 bases lying between them. The germline CDR1 and CDR2 sequences are SGHVS and FQNEAQ. The full variable domain, with the rest looked up from reference TRBV7-8 and TRBJ2-1, is GAGVSQSPRYKVAKRGQDVALRCDPISGHVSLFWYQQALGQGPEFLTYFQNEAQLDKSGLPSDRFFAERPEGSVSTLKIQRTQQEDSAVYLCASSLVRAAEQFFGPGTRLTVL.

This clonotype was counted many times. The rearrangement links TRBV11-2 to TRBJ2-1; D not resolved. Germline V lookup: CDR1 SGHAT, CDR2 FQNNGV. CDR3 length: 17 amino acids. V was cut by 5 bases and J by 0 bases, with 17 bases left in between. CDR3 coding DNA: TGTGCCAGCAGCGAAAGGACCAAAGAACCCTCCTACAATGAGCAGTTCTTC. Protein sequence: CASSERTKEPSYNEQFF.

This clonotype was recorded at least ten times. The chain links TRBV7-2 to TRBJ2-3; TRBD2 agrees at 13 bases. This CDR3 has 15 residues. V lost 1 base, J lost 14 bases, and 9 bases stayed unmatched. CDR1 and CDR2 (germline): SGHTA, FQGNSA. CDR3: CASSLELAGGLALYF. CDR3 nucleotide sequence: TGTGCCAGCAGCTTAGAACTAGCGGGAGGGCTTGCGCTGTATTTT.